These T cell receptor beta chains were read from a single sample in a study of STAT5B mutations in CD4+ large granular lymphocyte leukemia. Clones were read by immunoSEQ multiplex PCR, and TCRdb kept only the in-frame ones, dropping some. The repertoire holds around 30,000 clones, just under 85% seen once, with roughly 4.4% in the top ten. Sequences were obtained from CD4+ T cells from blood buffy coats. All receptors derive from a human donor in good health. Both conserved end residues are part of each CDR3. The order of the fields is D gene, V gene, J gene, clone size, CDR3 DNA, CDR3 protein. A D gene is named only where the DNA matches it firmly. Only some rows state a clone size, as once, few, many or a class for expanded clones.

D: -
V: TRBV10-2
J: TRBJ2-6
size: -
DNA: TGCGCCAGCAGTGAGTCGATCGGAAGCGTTTGGGGCGCCAGGTTTGGGGCCAACGTCCTGACTTTC
CDR3: CASSESIGSVWGARFGANVLTF

D: -
V: TRBV7-2
J: TRBJ2-3
size: -
DNA: TGTGCCAGCAGCTTTGGCGGAAGCACAGATACGCAGTATTTT
CDR3: CASSFGGSTDTQYF

D: -
V: TRBV7-6
J: TRBJ2-6
size: -
DNA: TGTGCCAGCAGCTTCTCTGGGGCCAACGTCCTGACTTTC
CDR3: CASSFSGANVLTF

D: -
V: TRBV2
J: TRBJ2-7
size: -
DNA: TGTGCCAGCAACGAAGTCCGGACTGGCCCCTACGAGCAGTACTTC
CDR3: CASNEVRTGPYEQYF

D: TRBD2
V: TRBV7-8
J: TRBJ2-3
size: -
DNA: TGTGCCAGCAGCACTCCGGGAGGGCCGGATACGCAGTATTTT
CDR3: CASSTPGGPDTQYF

D: -
V: TRBV4-1
J: TRBJ1-5
size: -
DNA: TGCGCCAGCAGCCAATTCGATCAGGGGAGCAATCAGCCCCAGCATTTT
CDR3: CASSQFDQGSNQPQHF

D: TRBD2
V: TRBV27
J: TRBJ2-3
size: -
DNA: TGTGCCAGCACCCCCGGAGGGACTAGCGGCACAGATACGCAGTATTTT
CDR3: CASTPGGTSGTDTQYF

D: TRBD1
V: TRBV5-1
J: TRBJ1-1
size: once
DNA: TGCGCCAGCAGCTTGGACAGGGGGCTTCGGAGGACTGAAGCTTTCTTT
CDR3: CASSLDRGLRRTEAFF

D: -
V: TRBV20-1
J: TRBJ2-5
size: -
DNA: TGCAGTGCTCTGGTACAAGAGACCCAGTACTTC
CDR3: CSALVQETQYF

D: -
V: TRBV19
J: TRBJ1-4
size: -
DNA: TGTGCCAGTAGTGTCAGGGTCGGTAATGAAAAACTGTTTTTT
CDR3: CASSVRVGNEKLFF

D: -
V: TRBV11-2
J: TRBJ2-5
size: -
DNA: TGTGCCAGCAGCCGAACCTGGGGGAGTCGCCAAGAGACCCAGTACTTC
CDR3: CASSRTWGSRQETQYF

D: -
V: TRBV18
J: TRBJ1-1
size: -
DNA: TGTGCCAGCTCACTAGGCACGAACACTGAAGCTTTCTTT
CDR3: CASSLGTNTEAFF

D: -
V: TRBV6-5
J: TRBJ2-5
size: -
DNA: TGTGCCAGCAGTTACGGTTTGCCACAGGTGGAGACCCAGTACTTC
CDR3: CASSYGLPQVETQYF

D: -
V: TRBV19
J: TRBJ1-1
size: -
DNA: TGTGCCAGTAGCATGTTGTCCGTCCCAAACACTGAAGCTTTCTTT
CDR3: CASSMLSVPNTEAFF

D: -
V: TRBV18
J: TRBJ1-1
size: -
DNA: TGTGCCAGCTCACCACAATCAGTATTGAACACTGAAGCTTTCTTT
CDR3: CASSPQSVLNTEAFF

D: TRBD1
V: TRBV5-1
J: TRBJ1-2
size: -
DNA: TGCGCCAGCAGCCCATTACCGGGACAGCTCAACTATGGCTACACCTTC
CDR3: CASSPLPGQLNYGYTF

D: TRBD1
V: TRBV28
J: TRBJ1-5
size: -
DNA: TGTGCCAGCAGGAGGGATACAGGGGCGAACAATCAGCCCCAGCATTTT
CDR3: CASRRDTGANNQPQHF

D: -
V: TRBV7-2
J: TRBJ2-1
size: -
DNA: TGTGCCAGCAGCTTTAACGAGCGCAATGAGCAGTTCTTC
CDR3: CASSFNERNEQFF

D: -
V: TRBV19
J: TRBJ1-3
size: -
DNA: TGTGCCGGAAGACAGAACTCTGGAAACACCATATATTTT
CDR3: CAGRQNSGNTIYF

D: -
V: TRBV6-1
J: TRBJ2-7
size: -
DNA: TGTGCCAGCTCGTTACAGGGCTACGAGCAGTACTTC
CDR3: CASSLQGYEQYF

D: -
V: TRBV18
J: TRBJ2-7
size: -
DNA: TGTGCCAGCTCCCCGGGGGAACAGTCCTACGAGCAGTACTTC
CDR3: CASSPGEQSYEQYF

D: -
V: TRBV10-3
J: TRBJ1-6
size: -
DNA: TGTGCCATCAGCCGGCAAGGGGAGGATTCACCCCTCCACTTT
CDR3: CAISRQGEDSPLHF

D: -
V: TRBV18
J: TRBJ2-3
size: -
DNA: TGTGCCAGCTCATCAGATAGCACAGATACGCAGTATTTT
CDR3: CASSSDSTDTQYF

D: TRBD2
V: TRBV5-1
J: TRBJ2-7
size: -
DNA: TGCGCCAGCAGCTTGGCCGGGGGACTAGCGGGAGGAAGCACCTACGAGCAGTACTTC
CDR3: CASSLAGGLAGGSTYEQYF

D: TRBD1
V: TRBV5-3
J: TRBJ1-2
size: -
DNA: TGTGCCAGAGTGGGGACAGGCCTTATCTATGGCTACACCTTC
CDR3: CARVGTGLIYGYTF

D: TRBD1
V: TRBV27
J: TRBJ2-5
size: -
DNA: TGTGCCAGCAGCCGCGGACAGGGGAAGGAGACCCAGTACTTC
CDR3: CASSRGQGKETQYF

D: -
V: TRBV29-1
J: TRBJ1-5
size: -
DNA: TGCAGCGTCGTATGGGCCAATACTCGGGATGGGCCCCAGCATTTT
CDR3: CSVVWANTRDGPQHF

D: -
V: TRBV29-1
J: TRBJ2-1
size: -
DNA: TGCAGCGTAAGGTTTCTACAGGGATACAATGAGCAGTTCTTC
CDR3: CSVRFLQGYNEQFF

D: -
V: TRBV7-2
J: TRBJ1-3
size: -
DNA: TGTGCCAGCAGCTTGGGGGGGCACTCTGGAAACACCATATATTTT
CDR3: CASSLGGHSGNTIYF

D: -
V: TRBV18
J: TRBJ1-1
size: -
DNA: TGTGCCAGCTCACCCCGGGGAGCTAATATGAACACTGAAGCTTTCTTT
CDR3: CASSPRGANMNTEAFF

D: -
V: TRBV27
J: TRBJ1-1
size: -
DNA: TGTGCCAGCAGTCGTGCAGGGAGCGTTAGGAACACTGAAGCTTTCTTT
CDR3: CASSRAGSVRNTEAFF

D: TRBD1
V: TRBV18
J: TRBJ2-2
size: -
DNA: TGTGCCAGCTCACCCCGGACAGGGGCCACCGGGGAGCTGTTTTTT
CDR3: CASSPRTGATGELFF

D: -
V: TRBV7-3
J: TRBJ1-3
size: -
DNA: TGTGCCAGCAGCCCAGGGTACGGAAACACCATATATTTT
CDR3: CASSPGYGNTIYF

D: -
V: TRBV6-5
J: TRBJ2-7
size: -
DNA: TGTGCCAGCAGGGACGGAGAAGGGGAGCAGTACTTC
CDR3: CASRDGEGEQYF

D: -
V: TRBV18
J: TRBJ1-1
size: -
DNA: TGTGCCAGCTCACCACAAGGTGAAACTGAAGCTTTCTTT
CDR3: CASSPQGETEAFF

D: TRBD2
V: TRBV30
J: TRBJ2-1
size: once
DNA: TGTGCCTGGAGTCCGACTAGCGGGAGAGGTGAGCAGTTCTTC
CDR3: CAWSPTSGRGEQFF

D: -
V: TRBV27
J: TRBJ1-2
size: -
DNA: TGTGCCAGCAGTTTATCAGGGATCTCTGGTGGCTACACCTTC
CDR3: CASSLSGISGGYTF

D: TRBD1
V: TRBV28
J: TRBJ2-7
size: -
DNA: TGTGCCAGCAGTAAGTACAGGGGGGCCTACGAGCAGTACTTC
CDR3: CASSKYRGAYEQYF

D: TRBD2
V: TRBV27
J: TRBJ2-7
size: -
DNA: TGTGCCAGCAGATCCCGGGGGGGGGCCTACGGGCAGTACTTC
CDR3: CASRSRGGAYGQYF

D: -
V: TRBV4-1
J: TRBJ1-4
size: -
DNA: TGCGCCAGCAGCCAACTCGGGAAGGGAGCAACTAATGAAAAACTGTTTTTT
CDR3: CASSQLGKGATNEKLFF

D: -
V: TRBV11-3
J: TRBJ2-1
size: -
DNA: TGTGCCAGCAGCTTCCAGAATAGCGCCAATGAGCAGTTCTTC
CDR3: CASSFQNSANEQFF

D: TRBD1
V: TRBV16
J: TRBJ2-3
size: -
DNA: TGTGCCAGCACGGGACAGGACTACACAGATACGCAGTATTTT
CDR3: CASTGQDYTDTQYF

D: -
V: TRBV2
J: TRBJ2-6
size: -
DNA: TGTGCCAGCAACCCCCATGCCTCCAAGGACTCTGGGGCCAACGTCCTGACTTTC
CDR3: CASNPHASKDSGANVLTF

D: -
V: TRBV19
J: TRBJ2-5
size: -
DNA: TGTGCCAGTAGTATAGAGGCCGGACCGGTTTACTTC
CDR3: CASSIEAGPVYF

D: -
V: TRBV4-1
J: TRBJ1-1
size: -
DNA: TGCGCCAGCAGCCAAAAAGGGGCGGGTGAAGCTTTCTTT
CDR3: CASSQKGAGEAFF

D: -
V: TRBV28
J: TRBJ1-2
size: -
DNA: TGTGCCAGCAGTCCCCCTCGGCGGGCGGATAGAGGCTACACCTTC
CDR3: CASSPPRRADRGYTF

D: -
V: TRBV9
J: TRBJ1-3
size: -
DNA: TGTGCCAGCAGCGTAGTAGGATCTGGAAACACCATATATTTT
CDR3: CASSVVGSGNTIYF

D: -
V: TRBV5-1
J: TRBJ2-5
size: -
DNA: TGCGCCAGCAGCTTGGGCCAAGGCAGATATCAAGAGACCCAGTACTTC
CDR3: CASSLGQGRYQETQYF

D: TRBD1
V: TRBV7-8
J: TRBJ2-5
size: -
DNA: TGTGCCAGTGGACAGGGGCAAGAGACCCAGTACTTC
CDR3: CASGQGQETQYF

D: -
V: TRBV7-3
J: TRBJ2-1
size: few
DNA: TGTGCCAGCACCCTTACCGGAGGGCCTGAGAATGAGCAGTTCTTC
CDR3: CASTLTGGPENEQFF

D: TRBD1
V: TRBV18
J: TRBJ2-7
size: few
DNA: TGTGCCAGCTCACTGATATCGGGACAGCGGTACGAGCAGTACTTC
CDR3: CASSLISGQRYEQYF

D: -
V: TRBV28
J: TRBJ1-3
size: -
DNA: TGTGCCAGCACCTCGGGGGAGTCTGGAAACACCATATATTTT
CDR3: CASTSGESGNTIYF

D: -
V: TRBV30
J: TRBJ1-6
size: -
DNA: TGTGCCTGGGAAAGGACGGGAGGACCCCTCCACTTT
CDR3: CAWERTGGPLHF

D: -
V: TRBV30
J: TRBJ2-3
size: -
DNA: TGTGCCTGGACCCATCGCACAGATACGCAGTATTTT
CDR3: CAWTHRTDTQYF